This T cell receptor (beta chain) is from a study of vaccination effects on CD4 cells after COVID-19. Study-level information: It was a median of 72 days after the second dose that post-vaccine samples were obtained.

Study results and limitations: The study, lacking early post-infection timepoints, had few convalescent patients.

Germline V gene lookup returns CDR1 MNHNY and CDR2 SVGAGI (reference sequence). CDR3 length: 17 amino acids. V shed 5 bases and J shed 3 bases, with 22 bases lying between them. For this clone: Its target is unknown.

Some clones are missing from TCRdb's copy, which holds only in-frame ones; the method was immunoSEQ multiplex PCR. The data contain 70,000 to 85,000 clones, 70% to 90% of them singletons. Sequencing in the ViraFEST assay came after antigen-specific CD4+ T cells had been expanded with viral peptide pools, which were used to stimulate PBMC. Isolating CD4+ T cells followed 9 to 11 days of culture. The participants, recipients of two vaccine doses, got either BNT162b2 or mRNA-1273. None of the vaccinated had previously contracted SARS-CoV-2, and their nucleocapsid antibodies tested negative. On day 3 and again on day 7, half the medium was replaced with IL-2 medium.

This clonotype originated in a human donor who received a COVID-19 vaccine. Sequencing was performed on CD4+ T cells from PBMCs cultured with HCoV-229E spike peptides, taken after COVID-19 vaccination. The rearrangement links TRBV6-6 to TRBJ1-2; D may be TRBD1 (5 bases). CDR3 protein: CASSLRGGAQIDYGYTF. CDR3 in DNA: TGTGCCAGCAGTCTCCGGGGAGGGGCTCAAATCGACTATGGCTACACCTTC.